This T cell receptor beta chain was obtained from a study of type 1 regulatory T cells. As for the study in general: T-allo10 is an in vitro-generated, Tr1-enriched CD4 T cell product specific for alloantigen.

One entry per CDR3 protein results from TCRdb running MiXCR on the reads. The sample consists of about 97,000 distinct CDR3 sequences, roughly 31% of them appearing once. V was shortened by 3 bases and J by 3 bases, with 12 bases between the two germline ends. This CDR3 has 14 residues. Germline V gene data show CDR1 as SGHAT and CDR2 as FQNNGV. The source of this sequence is a human donor in good health. Specimen: CD4+ T cells, either the whole sample or a sorted fraction (not recorded which). This rearrangement joins TRBV11-2 to TRBJ2-7, with D possibly being TRBD1 or TRBD2 (5 bases each). The CDR3 region has the DNA TGTGCCAGCAGCTTTAAACCTGGGGGCTACGAGCAGTACTTC. This sequence encodes CASSFKPGGYEQYF.